These T cell receptor beta chains were read from a single sample in a study of beta chain features in type 1 diabetes. Assay used: immunoSEQ multiplex PCR; TCRdb lists only in-frame clones, some missing. The sample yields hundreds of thousands of clones, 7% to 9% seen once. The sequenced sample consisted of central memory CD4+ T cells from blood. The source of these receptors is a woman younger than 30 in good health. Both conserved end residues are part of each CDR3. Each record gives: V gene, J gene, CDR3 protein.

v_call: TRBV11-2; j_call: TRBJ2-6; cdr3_aa: CASSSRLQSGANVLTF
v_call: TRBV4-2; j_call: TRBJ2-1; cdr3_aa: CASSHRTGRGRALVVVAEQFF
v_call: TRBV27; j_call: TRBJ2-1; cdr3_aa: CASSSGTGNNEQFF
v_call: TRBV5-6; j_call: TRBJ2-7; cdr3_aa: CASSPSTGGYEQYF
v_call: TRBV9; j_call: TRBJ2-7; cdr3_aa: CASSVGISYEQYF
v_call: TRBV5-1; j_call: TRBJ1-2; cdr3_aa: CASSSTPMTGEGYTF
v_call: TRBV5-1; j_call: TRBJ2-2; cdr3_aa: CASSLDPMNTGELFF
v_call: TRBV9; j_call: TRBJ1-5; cdr3_aa: CASSVGPGAQPQHF
v_call: TRBV27; j_call: TRBJ2-5; cdr3_aa: CASSSGQPGAETQYF
v_call: TRBV11-2; j_call: TRBJ2-7; cdr3_aa: CASSSVTGAGHEQYF
v_call: TRBV13; j_call: TRBJ2-5; cdr3_aa: CASSLVSETQYF
v_call: TRBV5-6; j_call: TRBJ2-7; cdr3_aa: CASSKTSGRYTYEQYF
v_call: TRBV19; j_call: TRBJ1-5; cdr3_aa: CASSIKQDRIGPQHF
v_call: TRBV7-9; j_call: TRBJ1-1; cdr3_aa: CASRKTQTGTEAFF
v_call: TRBV2; j_call: TRBJ1-2; cdr3_aa: CASSPDDGYTF
v_call: TRBV4-3; j_call: TRBJ2-4; cdr3_aa: CASSQEVRDPKNIQYF
v_call: TRBV27; j_call: NA; cdr3_aa: CASSRLAGSYEQYF
v_call: TRBV11-2; j_call: TRBJ1-1; cdr3_aa: CASSLESSPNTEAFF
v_call: TRBV7-9; j_call: TRBJ1-2; cdr3_aa: CASSLNQPGNGYTF
v_call: TRBV9; j_call: TRBJ2-1; cdr3_aa: CASSKTGIAINEQFF
v_call: TRBV7-2; j_call: TRBJ1-5; cdr3_aa: CASSYLPRGNQPQHF
v_call: TRBV28; j_call: TRBJ2-3; cdr3_aa: CASSFGGQGRDTQYF
v_call: TRBV21-1; j_call: TRBJ1-4; cdr3_aa: CASSKSKGTGEKLFF
v_call: TRBV7-2; j_call: TRBJ2-3; cdr3_aa: CASSLARAGQEQYF
v_call: TRBV5-1; j_call: TRBJ1-2; cdr3_aa: CASSLAMDRSGYTF
v_call: TRBV5-1; j_call: TRBJ2-5; cdr3_aa: CASSSEAQTQYF
v_call: TRBV7-9; j_call: TRBJ1-2; cdr3_aa: CASSLDGTGGYTF
v_call: TRBV2; j_call: TRBJ2-4; cdr3_aa: CASTILAGAGKNIQYF
v_call: TRBV5-4; j_call: TRBJ1-1; cdr3_aa: CASSHEGTEAFF
v_call: TRBV6-5; j_call: TRBJ2-3; cdr3_aa: CASSIQGQSTDTQYF
v_call: TRBV7-9; j_call: TRBJ2-5; cdr3_aa: CASSPLYEREGETQYF
v_call: TRBV7-2; j_call: TRBJ2-5; cdr3_aa: CASSLIADQETQYF
v_call: TRBV4-3; j_call: TRBJ2-1; cdr3_aa: CASSQEFVDEQFF
v_call: TRBV15; j_call: TRBJ2-1; cdr3_aa: CATSRDVRDEQFF
v_call: TRBV4-2; j_call: TRBJ2-1; cdr3_aa: CASSPWVGAVNEQFF
v_call: TRBV5-4; j_call: TRBJ2-2; cdr3_aa: CASSLTGNRVTGELFF
v_call: TRBV19; j_call: TRBJ2-3; cdr3_aa: CASSIVGRLAGKQYF
v_call: TRBV5-6; j_call: TRBJ2-7; cdr3_aa: CASSLRGRNGEQYF
v_call: TRBV28; j_call: TRBJ1-2; cdr3_aa: CASSLTTNYGYTF